A selection of T cell receptor beta chains follows, all from one sample in a study of response to subunit inactivated influenza vaccine. MiXCR, run by TCRdb on the RT-PCR reads, gives a single entry per CDR3 protein. This sample carries about 520,000 distinct CDR3 sequences, around 25% of them seen once, and the ten largest clones take 1.5% to 2%. The sequences come from CD4+ T cells sorted from PBMCs, collected 4 to 6 days after vaccination. The receptors were sampled from a man in his fifties or sixties who received an inactivated influenza vaccine. CDR3s include the opening cysteine and the closing phenylalanine or tryptophan. D genes are given only for firm matches. Only some rows state a clone size, as once, few, many or a class for expanded clones.

>TRBJ2-1|few|TRBD2|TRBV10-3
TGTGCCATCAGGGGAAAAACTAGCGGGGACTACAATGAGCAGTTCTTC
CAIRGKTSGDYNEQFF
>TRBJ1-1|few|.|TRBV20-1
TGCAGTGCGCCGTCGTACACTGAAGCTTTCTTT
CSAPSYTEAFF
>TRBJ2-1|many|TRBD1|TRBV7-8
TGTGCCAGCAGCTTGAAGAGGGGGCAACGCTACAATGAGCAGTTCTTC
CASSLKRGQRYNEQFF
>TRBJ2-5|.|.|TRBV7-2
TGTGCCAGCAGTTCGACTACGGAGACCCAGTACTTC
CASSSTTETQYF
>TRBJ1-3|.|.|TRBV29-1
TGCAGCGGAGGGGAGGGACACCTTGGAAACACCATATATTTT
CSGGEGHLGNTIYF
>TRBJ1-1|few|.|TRBV4-2
TGTGCCAGCAGCCAAGAAGAAAAGAGAAGAGAAGCTTTCTTT
CASSQEEKRREAFF
>TRBJ1-1|.|.|TRBV9
TGTGCCAGCAGCGTAGGTCACTCGGGGAACACTGAAGCTTTCTTT
CASSVGHSGNTEAFF
>TRBJ2-3|.|TRBD2|TRBV10-3
TGTGCCATCAGTGCCCCAGCGGGGCCTCACATCGACACAGATACGCAGTATTTT
CAISAPAGPHIDTDTQYF
>TRBJ2-3|.|.|TRBV24-1
TGTGCCACCAGTGATTCAAAGGGGTTTAGCACAGATACGCAGTATTTT
CATSDSKGFSTDTQYF
>TRBJ2-1|few|.|TRBV12-3/TRBV12-4
TGTGCCAGCAGTTTCCCTTTCGGATTACGGGAGAAGCCTTACAATGAGCAGTTCTTC
CASSFPFGLREKPYNEQFF
>TRBJ2-1|few|.|TRBV4-3
TGCGCCAGCAGCCAAGAGGGTTCCAGCAGGGTTGAGCAGTTCTTC
CASSQEGSSRVEQFF
>TRBJ2-1|.|TRBD2|TRBV6-2/TRBV6-3
TGTGCCAGCAGTAGCGGGAGGTCTTTAGGGGTGGTCTTC
CASSSGRSLGVVF
>TRBJ1-1|few|.|TRBV7-2
TGTGCCAGCAGCACCTTCACTGAAGCTTTCTTT
CASSTFTEAFF
>TRBJ1-3|.|.|TRBV12-3/TRBV12-4
TGTGCCATCGATCTACAGGGCAAGGGAAACACCATATATTTT
CAIDLQGKGNTIYF
>TRBJ2-1|.|.|TRBV15
TGTGCCACCAGCAGAGATGAGGGGGGTAATGAGCAGTTCTTC
CATSRDEGGNEQFF
>TRBJ2-3|few|.|TRBV7-2
TGTGCCAGCAGCTTAGATAGAGGGGAAGGGCTGGATACGCAGTATTTT
CASSLDRGEGLDTQYF
>TRBJ2-1|.|TRBD1|TRBV11-2
TGTGCCAGCAGCTCAACAGGGGCCCCTGGGGGTGAGCAGTTCTTC
CASSSTGAPGGEQFF
>TRBJ1-5|.|.|TRBV6-2/TRBV6-3
TGTGCCAGCAGTTACTCGGCTAGTCTCAATCAGCCCCAGCATTTT
CASSYSASLNQPQHF
>TRBJ2-5|few|TRBD2|TRBV11-2
TGTGCCAGCAGCTCAGCGGGAGGGAAAGAGACCCAGTACTTC
CASSSAGGKETQYF
>TRBJ2-1|.|TRBD2|TRBV25-1
TGTGCCAGCAGCGGACTAGCGGGGGGGGAGCAGTTCTTC
CASSGLAGGEQFF
>TRBJ2-3|.|.|TRBV10-2
TGCGCCAGCTCCAGGGAGGGGGGTAAACTGGAGGCGCAGTATTTT
CASSREGGKLEAQYF
>TRBJ2-3|.|.|TRBV6-6
TGTGCCAGCAGTTGGTACAGCACAGATACGCAGTATTTT
CASSWYSTDTQYF
>TRBJ1-3|few|.|TRBV6-5
TGTGCCAGCAGTTACATCGGACAGAGCTCTGGAAACACCATATATTTT
CASSYIGQSSGNTIYF
>TRBJ2-1|few|.|TRBV4-1
TGCGCCAGCAGCCAAGATGCAGGGGAAGGCTCCTACAATGAGCAGTTCTTC
CASSQDAGEGSYNEQFF
>TRBJ1-2|few|TRBD1|TRBV20-1
TGCAGTGCTTATATCCCCGGACAGGGGGTTGCTGGCTACACCTTC
CSAYIPGQGVAGYTF
>TRBJ2-7|.|.|TRBV11-2
TGTGCCAGCAGTGGAGGCGGGGGCCCCTCCTACGAGCAGTACTTC
CASSGGGGPSYEQYF
>TRBJ1-1|.|.|TRBV20-1
TGCAGTGCTAAAAGAGGGGGGGAGAACACTGAAGCTTTCTTT
CSAKRGGENTEAFF
>TRBJ2-5|.|TRBD1|TRBV7-3
TGTGCCAGCAGGTCGACAGGGGGCTCTCAAGAGACCCAGTACTTC
CASRSTGGSQETQYF
>TRBJ2-1|.|.|TRBV6-2/TRBV6-3
TGTGCCAGCAGTTACAACCCAGGCTCCTACAATGAGCAGTTCTTC
CASSYNPGSYNEQFF
>TRBJ2-1|once|.|TRBV28
TGTGCCAGCACCCATCATGGTGTAGGAACTGGGTACAATGAGCAGTTCTTC
CASTHHGVGTGYNEQFF
>TRBJ2-1|.|TRBD2|TRBV5-8
TGTGCCAGCAGCTTGGGCCGAGCGGGAAGCTCCTACAATGAGCAGCTCTTC
CASSLGRAGSSYNEQLF
>TRBJ2-2|few|TRBD2|TRBV3-1
TGTGCCAGCAGCCACCAAAGCGGGAGGGCGAACACCGGGGAGCTGTTTTTT
CASSHQSGRANTGELFF
>TRBJ2-3|.|.|TRBV5-1
TGCGCCAGCAGCCTCGAGGGGGGGCGGACAGATACGCAGTATTTT
CASSLEGGRTDTQYF
>TRBJ2-1|.|.|TRBV5-1
TGCGCCAGCAGCATCCCAGGGACCGATGAGCAGTTCTTC
CASSIPGTDEQFF
>TRBJ1-5|.|TRBD1|TRBV12-3/TRBV12-4
TGTGCCAGCAGTGGGACAGGGGGTTATCAGCCCCAGCATTTT
CASSGTGGYQPQHF
>TRBJ2-5|few|.|TRBV3-1
TGTGCCAGCAGCCAAGTGAAAGAGACCCAGTACTTC
CASSQVKETQYF
>TRBJ2-3|many|.|TRBV6-1
TGTGCCAGCAACGAGGGGAAGGGGTATACGCAGTATTTT
CASNEGKGYTQYF
>TRBJ1-2|.|.|TRBV28
TGTGCCAGCATGGGGCAAGGGGAAGGCTACACCTTC
CASMGQGEGYTF
>TRBJ2-1|.|TRBD2|TRBV14
TGTGCCAGCAGCCAAGATTTCGGACTAGTCGACAATGAGCAGTTCTTC
CASSQDFGLVDNEQFF
>TRBJ2-5|few|TRBD2|TRBV5-4
TGTGCCAGCAGCCATAGCGGGAGTCTCCAAGAGACCCAGTACTTC
CASSHSGSLQETQYF
>TRBJ1-2|few|TRBD1|TRBV27
TGTGCCAGCAGTCGGACCGGGACAGGGAAAGGCTATGGCTACACCTTC
CASSRTGTGKGYGYTF
>TRBJ2-2|few|.|TRBV5-1
TGCGCCAGCAGCTTCGGACCTAGAAGTAGCACCGGGGAGCTGTTTTTT
CASSFGPRSSTGELFF
>TRBJ1-3|many|.|TRBV7-2
TGTGCCAGCAGCACAGGAGAAAACACCATATATTTT
CASSTGENTIYF
>TRBJ2-1|few|.|TRBV10-3
TGTGCCATACAAGACGGAGCCTACAATGAGCAGTTCTTC
CAIQDGAYNEQFF
>TRBJ2-7|many|.|TRBV5-1
TGCGCCAGCGCCTCGGCCCCGTCCTACGAGCAGTACTTC
CASASAPSYEQYF
>TRBJ2-7|.|TRBD2|TRBV18
TGTGCCAGCTCACCTCTCAAGACTAGCGGGACCTCCTACGAGCAGTACTTC
CASSPLKTSGTSYEQYF
>TRBJ2-3|few|TRBD2|TRBV10-3
TGTGCCATCAGTGAGGGACTAGCGCAGTATTTT
CAISEGLAQYF
>TRBJ2-1|many|.|TRBV12-3/TRBV12-4
TGTGCCAGCAGTCGGAGCTCCTACAATGAGCAGTTCTTC
CASSRSSYNEQFF
>TRBJ2-7|.|.|TRBV12-3/TRBV12-4
TGTGCCAGCAGTCAATCGGACAGCTATTACGAGCAGTACTTC
CASSQSDSYYEQYF
>TRBJ1-2|.|TRBD1|TRBV6-5
TGTGCCAGCAGTTTACAGGGGTGGGGCTATGGCTACACCTTC
CASSLQGWGYGYTF
>TRBJ2-2|once|.|TRBV3-1
TGTGCCAGCAGCCAAGATCGCCCGTTATACACCGGGGAGCTGTTTTTT
CASSQDRPLYTGELFF
>TRBJ2-3|few|TRBD2|TRBV12-3/TRBV12-4
TGTGCCAGCAGTTTGACTAGCGGGTCTGGCACAGATACGCAGTATTTT
CASSLTSGSGTDTQYF
>TRBJ2-3|.|TRBD2|TRBV12-3/TRBV12-4
TGTGCCAGCAGTTTTATGGGAGGGAGCACAGATACGCAGTATTTT
CASSFMGGSTDTQYF
>TRBJ1-5|few|.|TRBV11-2
TGTGCCAGCAGCTTAGCATTTGGACATCAGCCCCAGCATTTT
CASSLAFGHQPQHF